Below, 17 T cell receptor beta chains from the same sample are listed, as sequenced in a study of regulatory T cells in long-lasting Graves disease. Time point reported: newly diagnosed GD, antithyroid drugs for less than 3 months. There was RNA extracted from PBMCs, and the TCR library was made from it. HTBI primers from iRepertoire and Arm-PCR of CDR3 regions yielded the TCR beta libraries. MiXCR was run by TCRdb on the multiplex PCR reads, yielding one entry per CDR3 protein. The repertoire includes about 620,000 distinct CDR3 sequences, 15% to 20% of them detected once, and roughly 18% sits in the top ten. The same data also went into a second study, on T cells in Graves' hyperthyroidism and ophthalmopathy.

The material sequenced was peripheral blood mononuclear cells (PBMCs), taken at new diagnosis, from a patient treated with antithyroid drugs. These receptors all stem from a woman under 40 with Graves disease.

The rearrangement uses TRBV20-1 and TRBJ1-5; D remains ambiguous. The V end was cut by 3 bases, the J end by 4 bases, with 16 bases between. Germline V CDR1 and CDR2: DFQATT, SNEGSKA (reference sequence). The CDR3 length is 15 residues. CDR3 sequence: CSASSDTLGNQPQHF. DNA of the CDR3: TGCAGTGCTAGTTCAGACACCCTCGGGAATCAGCCCCAGCATTTT.

In this sample, this clonotype turned up many times. The CDR3 DNA sequence: TGCGCCAGCAGCTTCGAGACAGTAGCTAACTATGGCTACACCTTC. It translates to CASSFETVANYGYTF. V is TRBV5-1 and J is TRBJ1-2; possibly TRBD1 for D (5 bases). This CDR3 is built from 15 residues. V dropped 2 bases and J dropped 0 bases, with 11 bases sitting between them. Germline V gene lookup returns CDR1 SGHRS and CDR2 YFSETQ. The full variable domain, completed using reference TRBV5-1 and TRBJ1-2, is KAGVTQTPRYLIKTRGQQVTLSCSPISGHRSVSWYQQTPGQGLQFLFEYFSETQRNKGNFPGRFSGRQFSNSRSEMNVSTLELGDSALYLCASSFETVANYGYTFGSGTRLTVV.

This clonotype was counted a few times. The V gene is TRBV18, the J gene TRBJ2-5; D unresolved. V lost 2 bases to trimming and J lost 1 base, with 5 bases between them. CDR3 length equals 13 residues. The germline gives CDR1 KGHSH, CDR2 LQKENI. For the CDR3, the DNA is TGTGCCAGCTCACCAGGGTTCCAAGAGACCCAGTACTTC. Translating it yields CASSPGFQETQYF.

There are many counts of this clonotype. The rearrangement uses TRBV7-9 and TRBJ2-5; 8 nucleotides agree with TRBD2. CDR3 length equals 15 residues. V lost 5 bases, J lost 2 bases, and 7 bases stayed unmatched. CDR1 and CDR2 (germline): SEHNR, FQNEAQ (reference sequence). This chain's CDR3 is CASSGMGLEQETQYF. Written as DNA, the CDR3 is TGTGCCAGCAGCGGGATGGGACTAGAACAAGAGACCCAGTACTTC.

This clonotype was observed at least ten times. V is TRBV28 and J is TRBJ1-4; a possible D gene is TRBD1 (5 bases). Germline values: CDR1 MDHEN, CDR2 SYDVKM. CDR3 length: 12 residues. Trimming shortened V by 7 bases and J by 8 bases, and 11 bases separated the two germline ends. The CDR3 region has the DNA TGTGCCAGCACAGGGTTACGCGAAAAACTGTTTTTT. It specifies CASTGLREKLFF.

The genes are TRBV29-1 and TRBJ2-7; a possible D gene is TRBD2 (5 bases). CDR3 length: 13 amino acids. V lost 4 bases to trimming and J lost 2 bases, with 12 bases between them. CDR1 and CDR2 (germline): SQVTM, ANQGSEA. The CDR3 nucleotides are TGCAGCGTTGGAACTAGTACGGCCTACGAGCAGTACTTC. Its translation is CSVGTSTAYEQYF.

This clonotype was seen just once. This could be a read error, since a much larger clone is one nucleotide away. A read error is likely, as this CDR3 ends without the conserved phenylalanine or tryptophan. The chain joins TRBV2 to TRBJ2-7, with 10 bases lining up with TRBD2. The CDR3 length is 14 residues. J lost 4 bases, V lost 6 bases, and 6 bases had no gene match. Germline V gives CDR1 SNHLY, CDR2 FYNNEI. CDR3 DNA: TGTGCCAGCAGGCCCACTAGCGGGACATACGAGCAGTACCTC. Translating gives CASRPTSGTYEQYL.

This clonotype was seen only a few times. This chain uses TRBV20-1 with TRBJ2-1; 14 nucleotides agree with TRBD2. V shed 1 base and J 5 bases; nucleotides not matched to a gene: 1. Germline CDR1 reads DFQATT; CDR2 reads SNEGSKA (reference sequence). The CDR3 runs to 15 residues. The CDR3 nucleotides read TGCAGTGCTAGAGGGACTAGCGGGGGGAACAATGAGCAGTTCTTC. Residues: CSARGTSGGNNEQFF.

This clonotype was recorded many times. The rearrangement links TRBV20-1 to TRBJ2-2, with D unresolved. Trimming pared 3 bases from V and 2 bases from J, leaving 10 bases between. In germline, CDR1 is DFQATT, CDR2 SNEGSKA (reference sequence). The CDR3 runs to 14 residues. The CDR3 loop reads CSASPLLNTGELFF. The CDR3 nucleotides are TGCAGTGCTAGTCCTCTCCTCAACACCGGGGAGCTGTTTTTT.

V usage is TRBV24-1 and J usage is TRBJ1-2, with 8 bases that match TRBD1. The CDR3 is made up of 15 amino acids. Germline trimming cut 3 bases from V and 4 bases from J; bases unmatched to any gene: 6. Germline loops: CDR1 KGHDR, CDR2 SFDVKD. Here the CDR3 reads CATSDPDRGRYGYTF. The CDR3 DNA sequence: TGTGCCACCAGTGATCCTGACAGGGGCCGCTATGGCTACACCTTC.

This clonotype was seen at least ten times. The gene calls are TRBV5-1 and TRBJ2-1; 12 bases fit TRBD2. The CDR3 is made up of 14 amino acids. CDR1 is SGHRS, CDR2 YFSETQ, per germline. The ends lost 4 bases at V and 8 bases at J; junction bases unmatched: 4. CDR3 region: CASSASGRVDEQFF. CDR3 coding DNA: TGCGCCAGCAGCGCTAGCGGGAGGGTTGATGAGCAGTTCTTC.

This clonotype has a count of ten or more. The V call is TRBV7-9, the J call TRBJ2-6, with D tentatively TRBD1 (6 bases). The CDR3 runs to 19 residues. Per germline, CDR1 SEHNR and CDR2 FQNEAQ (reference sequence). Trimming took off 1 base at V and 0 bases at J, with 16 bases between the two ends. The DNA of the CDR3 is TGTGCCAGCAGCTTAGGCCGGACAGACATCACCTCTGGGGCCAACGTCCTGACTTTC. This gives the protein CASSLGRTDITSGANVLTF.

This clonotype has ten or more counts. The CDR3 sequence: CATSSVGQGNQPQHF. CDR3 DNA sequence: TGTGCCACCAGCTCAGTTGGACAGGGCAATCAGCCCCAGCATTTT. The gene calls are TRBV15 and TRBJ1-5; 7 bases line up with TRBD1. V lost 5 bases and J lost 2; bases outside the gene matches: 6. Germline V gene lookup returns CDR1 LNHNV and CDR2 YYDKDF (reference sequence). The CDR3 is 15 residues long.

This clonotype showed up many times. J is TRBJ1-5 and V is TRBV12-3 or TRBV12-4; D gene ambiguous. This CDR3 comprises 13 residues. Trimming left V 5 bases short and J 4 bases short, with 9 bases between. The CDR3 loop reads CASSPRANQPQHF. CDR3 nucleotides: TGTGCCAGCAGTCCGCGGGCTAATCAGCCCCAGCATTTT.

This clonotype was detected many times. V is TRBV3-1 and J is TRBJ2-7; D unresolved. V lost 1 base, J lost 4 bases, and 11 bases lay in between. Germline loops: CDR1 LGHDT, CDR2 YNNKEL (reference sequence). The CDR3 spans 14 residues. CDR3 region: CASSQGRTRYEQYF. The CDR3 region has the DNA TGTGCCAGCAGCCAAGGGCGGACGCGGTACGAGCAGTACTTC.

In its sample, this clonotype was seen many times. The chain links TRBV5-1 to TRBJ2-1; D is undetermined. This CDR3 comprises 14 residues. Germline V gene lookup returns CDR1 SGHRS and CDR2 YFSETQ. The V gene lost 6 bases and the J gene lost 5 bases, with 15 bases spanning the gap. The CDR3 nucleotides are TGCGCCAGCAAAAGTGTCAGGCCCCACAATGAGCAGTTCTTC. This gives the protein CASKSVRPHNEQFF.

The chain joins TRBV7-8 to TRBJ2-3, with D tentatively TRBD1 (6 bases). V lost 3 bases and J lost 4, with 20 bases in between. CDR3 length: 17 amino acids. CDR1 is SGHVS, CDR2 FQNEAQ, per germline. CDR3 amino acids: CASSLATGIVVPDTQYF. CDR3 bases: TGTGCCAGCAGCTTGGCCACAGGGATTGTCGTTCCAGATACGCAGTATTTT.